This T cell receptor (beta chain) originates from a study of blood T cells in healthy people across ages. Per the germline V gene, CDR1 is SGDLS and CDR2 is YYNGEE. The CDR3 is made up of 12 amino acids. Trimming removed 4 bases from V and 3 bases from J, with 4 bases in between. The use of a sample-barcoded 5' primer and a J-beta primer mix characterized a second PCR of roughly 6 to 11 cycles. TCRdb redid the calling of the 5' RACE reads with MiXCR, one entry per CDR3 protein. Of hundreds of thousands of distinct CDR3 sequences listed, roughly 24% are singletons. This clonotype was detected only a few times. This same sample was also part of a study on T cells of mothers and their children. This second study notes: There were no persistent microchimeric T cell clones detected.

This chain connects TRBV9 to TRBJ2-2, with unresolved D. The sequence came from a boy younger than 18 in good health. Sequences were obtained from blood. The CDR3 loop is CASSMHTGELFF. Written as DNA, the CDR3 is TGTGCCAGCAGCATGCACACCGGGGAGCTGTTTTTT.